This TCR beta chain was sequenced during a study of PD-L1 blockade in urothelial cancer (dated by TCRdb to 2016 to 2017). Background on the whole study: All patients started therapy around 2014 and received atezolizumab 1,200 mg intravenously every 3 weeks. A median of roughly 140,000 T cells and roughly 80,000 unique TCRs was obtained from blood samples, and a median clonality of about 0.08 was observed. Durable clinical benefit was achieved by nine patients and was not achieved by 20 patients. In the same patients who had TCR sequencing, pretreatment tumors also underwent whole exome sequencing and RNA sequencing. The study, an exploratory multi-omic analysis, examined somatic, immune and clinical correlates of response to PD-L1 blockade with atezolizumab in urothelial cancer. An ECOG performance status of 0 or 1 was recorded for the patients, and 0 to 3 prior chemotherapy regimens had been received by the patients. Approximately 29 patients had pretreatment blood TCR-seq, roughly 24 had at least one posttreatment blood collection, and roughly 24 had tumor TCR-seq. Durable clinical benefit was defined as progression-free survival longer than 6 months, and TCR features were also tested against progression-free and overall survival. About nine tenths of the roughly 29 patients were males with bladder-origin urothelial cancer, and 18 of 29 reported a prior smoking history. Blood samples were analyzed 3 weeks after the start of treatment (second dose) and 6 weeks after the start of treatment. Pretreatment tumor samples and matched peripheral blood, collected serially before and after atezolizumab treatment, underwent TCR sequencing. Overall study results and their limits: At 3 weeks after the start of treatment, tumor-associated TCR clones in peripheral blood had expanded more in patients with durable benefit (n ≈ 22, p = 0.022). A pretreatment peripheral blood TCR clonality below the median was linked to improved progression-free and overall survival. Because the sample size was small (n of about 31) and many of the analyses were exploratory, the results are meant to be hypothesis-generating.

Each PCR received spiked-in synthetic TCR analog templates so that absolute template abundance could be estimated from read counts. TCRbeta CDR3 regions were amplified from genomic DNA with bias-controlled V and J gene primers using the immunoSEQ assay. Sequencing of rearranged TCRbeta segments was done at approximately 20X coverage. Per the authors' processing: Clustering was used to correct sequencing errors, and CDR3s were annotated against IMGT so that V, D and J genes could be assigned. Out-of-frame and stop-codon sequences were excluded, and only productive TCRbeta rearrangements were used in downstream analyses. Clonality was computed as one minus Shannon entropy normalized by the log of the number of unique productive sequences. Clones differing between time points or between blood and tumor were identified by Fisher's exact test with Benjamini-Hochberg correction at adjusted p below 0.01. In its TCRdb copy, this immuneACCESS table keeps in-frame sequences only and misses some clones. Where compared with another copy, unresolved V genes explain less than half of these, and the others have no known cause. V and J calls and clone size are those listed in that table; D and trimming were worked out from the DNA. Within this sample are about 76,000 clones, with more than 85% of them counted one time only. 0.87% of the sample goes to the ten largest clones.

To note about this clone: The antigen this receptor binds is unknown. No base quality values were provided; no much bigger clone lies one nucleotide off.

The time point tag for this specimen amounts to: peripheral blood 6 weeks after treatment start. The cohort comprised 25 to 30 patients with locally advanced or metastatic urothelial carcinoma treated at Memorial Sloan Kettering on a trial protocol. Peripheral blood mononuclear cells were collected pretreatment and during treatment, with between 1 and 8 total time points obtained per patient. The Qiagen DNeasy Blood extraction kit was used to purify genomic DNA from total PBMCs and from tumor samples. PBMCs were collected pretreatment and during treatment, and were isolated and stored as previously described. CDR1 is given as SEHNR and CDR2 as FQNEAQ, both from the germline V gene (reference sequence). The junction carries 15 bases between V and J, which are trimmed by 2 bases and 7 bases respectively. The CDR3, from cysteine to phenylalanine, totals 15 residues. The only DNA kept is the CDR3, 45 bases in frame from the first base.

The sequence joins TRBV7-9 to TRBJ2-1; matching of 5 bases hints at TRBD1 as the D gene. The specimen comprised PBMCs, sampled around atezolizumab (anti-PD-L1) treatment. This TCR was sampled from a woman aged 80 or older with urothelial cancer. The sequenced DNA: TGTGCCAGCAGCTTATCCTTCAGCAGGGAAAATGAGCAGTTCTTC. The resulting protein is CASSLSFSRENEQFF.